The clone carrying this T cell receptor beta chain was seen only once. These data belong to a study of blood T cell repertoires in COVID-19. Sequenced by immunoSEQ multiplex PCR; TCRdb stores in-frame clones only, minus some. The data show about 160,000 clones, 80% to 90% seen once. The sequencing input was peripheral blood. The TCR was taken from a man in his 70s with acute or convalescent COVID-19.

The CDR3 loop is CASSLARLDNYGYTF. The CDR3 DNA reads TGTGCCAGCAGCTTAGCTCGACTTGATAACTATGGCTACACCTTC. The rearrangement uses TRBV7-2 and TRBJ1-2; unclear D gene. Germline V gene lookup returns CDR1 SGHTA and CDR2 FQGNSA. This CDR3 has 15 residues. The V end was cut by 0 bases, the J end by 1 base, with 9 bases between.